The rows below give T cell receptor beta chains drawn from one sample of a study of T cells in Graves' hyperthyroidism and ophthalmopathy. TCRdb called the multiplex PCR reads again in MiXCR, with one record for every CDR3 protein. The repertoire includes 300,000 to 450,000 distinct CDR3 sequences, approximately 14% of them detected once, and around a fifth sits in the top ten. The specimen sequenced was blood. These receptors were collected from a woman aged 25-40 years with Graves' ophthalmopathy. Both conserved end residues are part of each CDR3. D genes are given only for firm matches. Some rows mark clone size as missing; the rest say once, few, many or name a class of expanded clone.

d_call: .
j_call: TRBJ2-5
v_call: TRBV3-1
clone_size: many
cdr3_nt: TGTGCCAGCAGCCAAGGGGAAGAGACCCAGTACTTC
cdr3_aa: CASSQGEETQYF

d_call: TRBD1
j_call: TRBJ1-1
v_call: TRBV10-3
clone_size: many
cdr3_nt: TGTGCCATCAGGGGGGGGACAGCGGACACTGAAGCTTTCTTT
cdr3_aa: CAIRGGTADTEAFF

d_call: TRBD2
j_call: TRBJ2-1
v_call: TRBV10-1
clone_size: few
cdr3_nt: TGCGCCAGCTCCAGCGGGGACAATGAGCAGTTCTTC
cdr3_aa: CASSSGDNEQFF

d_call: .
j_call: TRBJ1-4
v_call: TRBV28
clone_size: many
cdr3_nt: TGTGCCAGCAGTTTAGGGGGCGGGGATGATGAAAAACTGTTTTTT
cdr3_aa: CASSLGGGDDEKLFF

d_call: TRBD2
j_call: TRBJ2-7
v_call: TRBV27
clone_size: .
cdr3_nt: TGTGCCAGACCTGGTCTAGCGGGGGGGCCTCGGTACGAGCAGTACTTC
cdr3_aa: CARPGLAGGPRYEQYF

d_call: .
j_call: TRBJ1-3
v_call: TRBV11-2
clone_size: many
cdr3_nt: TGTGCCAGCAGTCTTGATATCTCTGGAAACACCATATATTTT
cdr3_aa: CASSLDISGNTIYF

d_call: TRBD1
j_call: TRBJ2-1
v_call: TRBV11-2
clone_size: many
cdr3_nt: TGTGCCAGCAGCTTTCGGATAGGGACAGGGAAATACAATGAGCAGTTCTTC
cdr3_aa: CASSFRIGTGKYNEQFF

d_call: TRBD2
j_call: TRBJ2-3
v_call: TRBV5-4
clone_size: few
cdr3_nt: TGTGCCAGCGCGACTAGCGGGGGGACAGATACGCAGTATTTT
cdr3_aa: CASATSGGTDTQYF

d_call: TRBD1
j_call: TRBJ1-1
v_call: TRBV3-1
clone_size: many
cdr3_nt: TGTGCCAGCAGCCAACCGGGACAGGGGGAAAGTGCTTTCTTT
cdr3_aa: CASSQPGQGESAFF

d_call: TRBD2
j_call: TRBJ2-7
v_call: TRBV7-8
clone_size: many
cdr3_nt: TGTGCCAGCAGCTTAGGGCGACTAGCGGGGGCCTACGAGCAGTACTTC
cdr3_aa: CASSLGRLAGAYEQYF

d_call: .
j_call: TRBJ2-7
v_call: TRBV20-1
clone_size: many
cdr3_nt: TGCAGTGCTAGAACGTACGAGCAGTACTTC
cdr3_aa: CSARTYEQYF

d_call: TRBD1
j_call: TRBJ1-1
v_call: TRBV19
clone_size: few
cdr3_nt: TGTGCCAGTAGTATCTCGGCAGGGGGCCGTGGCACTGAAGCTTTCTTT
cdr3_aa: CASSISAGGRGTEAFF

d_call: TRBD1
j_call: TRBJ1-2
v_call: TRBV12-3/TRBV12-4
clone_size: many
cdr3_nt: TGTGCCAGCAGCCGGGACAGCGAACACTATGGCTACACCTTC
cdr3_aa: CASSRDSEHYGYTF

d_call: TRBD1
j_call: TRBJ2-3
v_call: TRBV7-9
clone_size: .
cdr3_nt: TGTGCCAGCAGCTCACCGCAGGGGGACACAGATACGCAGTATTTT
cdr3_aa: CASSSPQGDTDTQYF

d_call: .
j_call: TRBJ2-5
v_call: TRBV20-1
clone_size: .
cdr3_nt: TGCAGTGCTAGACGGGGGGCCGTGTACTTC
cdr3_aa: CSARRGAVYF

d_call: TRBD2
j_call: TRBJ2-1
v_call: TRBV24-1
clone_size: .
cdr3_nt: TGTGCCACCAGTGATAACACCGGGACTAGCTCATACAATGAGCAGTTCTTC
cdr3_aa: CATSDNTGTSSYNEQFF

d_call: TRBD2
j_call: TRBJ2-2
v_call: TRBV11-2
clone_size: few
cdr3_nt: TGTGCCAGCAGCTTAAATTGGGGGGGGACCGGGGAGCTGTTTTTT
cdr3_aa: CASSLNWGGTGELFF

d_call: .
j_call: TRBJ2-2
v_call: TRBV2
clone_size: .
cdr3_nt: TGTGCCAGCAGTGCTTCGGGGGCCCCCCTGAACACCGGGGAGCTGTTTTTT
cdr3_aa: CASSASGAPLNTGELFF

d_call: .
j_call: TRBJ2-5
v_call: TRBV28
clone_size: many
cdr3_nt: TGTGCCAGCAGTTTAAACTTCGGCGGAGCGTTCCAAGAGACCCAGTACTTC
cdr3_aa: CASSLNFGGAFQETQYF

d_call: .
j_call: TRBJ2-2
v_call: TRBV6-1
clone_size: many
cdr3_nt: TGTGCCAGCAGTGGGCTGGATTGGACCGGGGAGCTGTTTTTT
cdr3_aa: CASSGLDWTGELFF

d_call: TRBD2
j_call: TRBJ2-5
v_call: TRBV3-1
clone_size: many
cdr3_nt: TGTGCCAGCAGCCACTCTTTACGGGGGGGCTCGAAGACACAGTACTTC
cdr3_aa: CASSHSLRGGSKTQYF

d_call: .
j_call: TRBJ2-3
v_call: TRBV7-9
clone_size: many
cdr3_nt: TGTGCCAGCAGCACCTGGACGGGTATAAGGACAGATACGCAGTATTTT
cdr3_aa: CASSTWTGIRTDTQYF

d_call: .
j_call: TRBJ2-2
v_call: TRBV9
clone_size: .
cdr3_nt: TGTGCCAGCAGCGTAGAGGTGGCAGGGAGTTCCACCGGGGAGCTGTTTTTT
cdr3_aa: CASSVEVAGSSTGELFF

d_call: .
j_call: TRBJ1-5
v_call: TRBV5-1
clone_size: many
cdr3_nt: TGCGCCAGCAGCTTGATGCTAAATCAGCCCCAGCATTTT
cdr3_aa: CASSLMLNQPQHF

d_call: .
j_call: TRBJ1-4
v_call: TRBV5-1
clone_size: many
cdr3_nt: TGCGCCAGCAGCCGAGAGGGACCGGACGGAAAACTGTTTTTT
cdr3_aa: CASSREGPDGKLFF

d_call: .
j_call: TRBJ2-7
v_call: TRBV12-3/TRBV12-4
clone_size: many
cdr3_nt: TGTGCCAGCAGCACGACAGCGAACGAGCAGTACTTC
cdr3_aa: CASSTTANEQYF

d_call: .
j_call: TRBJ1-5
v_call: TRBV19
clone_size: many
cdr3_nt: TGTGCCAGTCGAGCCCGGACAGTGCATCAGCCCCAGCATTTT
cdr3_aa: CASRARTVHQPQHF

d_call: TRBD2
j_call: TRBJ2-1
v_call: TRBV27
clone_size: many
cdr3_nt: TGTGCCAGCAGTATAAAAGGACTAGCGGGGGGGCAGGTTGAGCAGTTCTTC
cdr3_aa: CASSIKGLAGGQVEQFF

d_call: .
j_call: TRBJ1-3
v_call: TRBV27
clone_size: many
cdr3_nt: TGTGCCAGCATGACAAAGGGCTTTGGTGGAAACACCATATATTTT
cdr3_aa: CASMTKGFGGNTIYF

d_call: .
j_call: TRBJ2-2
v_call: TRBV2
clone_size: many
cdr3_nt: TGTGCCAGCACTTTAGCTCCTCCGGGTGCCGGGGAGCTGTTTTTT
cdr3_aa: CASTLAPPGAGELFF

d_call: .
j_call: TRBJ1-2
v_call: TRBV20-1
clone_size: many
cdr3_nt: TGCAGTGCGCGCCGAGACGGAAGCGGCTACACCTTC
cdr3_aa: CSARRDGSGYTF